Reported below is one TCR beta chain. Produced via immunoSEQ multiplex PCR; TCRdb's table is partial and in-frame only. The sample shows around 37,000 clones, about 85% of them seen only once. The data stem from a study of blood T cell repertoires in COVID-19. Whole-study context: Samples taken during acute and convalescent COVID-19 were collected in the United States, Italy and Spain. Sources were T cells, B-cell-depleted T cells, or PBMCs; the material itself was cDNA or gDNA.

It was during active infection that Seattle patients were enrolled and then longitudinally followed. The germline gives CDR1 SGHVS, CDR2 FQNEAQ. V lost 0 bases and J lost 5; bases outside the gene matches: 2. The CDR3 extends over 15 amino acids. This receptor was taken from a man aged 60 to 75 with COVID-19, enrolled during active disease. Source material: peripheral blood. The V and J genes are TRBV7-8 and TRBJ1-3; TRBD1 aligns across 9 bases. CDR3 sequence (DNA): TGTGCCAGCAGCTTAGCGGGGACAGGGAGAAACACCATATATTTT. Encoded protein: CASSLAGTGRNTIYF.